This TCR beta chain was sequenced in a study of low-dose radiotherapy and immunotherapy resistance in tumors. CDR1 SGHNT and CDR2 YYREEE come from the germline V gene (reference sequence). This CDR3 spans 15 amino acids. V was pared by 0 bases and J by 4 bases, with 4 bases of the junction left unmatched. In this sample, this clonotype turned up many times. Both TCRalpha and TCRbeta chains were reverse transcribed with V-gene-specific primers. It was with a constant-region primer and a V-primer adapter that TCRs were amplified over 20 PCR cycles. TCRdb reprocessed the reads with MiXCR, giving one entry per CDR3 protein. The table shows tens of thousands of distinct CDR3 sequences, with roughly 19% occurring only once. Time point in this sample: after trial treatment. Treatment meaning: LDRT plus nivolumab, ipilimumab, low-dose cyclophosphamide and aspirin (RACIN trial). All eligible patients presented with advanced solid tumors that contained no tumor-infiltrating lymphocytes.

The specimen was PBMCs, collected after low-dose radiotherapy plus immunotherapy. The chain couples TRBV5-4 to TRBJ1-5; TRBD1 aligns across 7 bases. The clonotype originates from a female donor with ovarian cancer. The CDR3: CASSLGQGGNQPQHF. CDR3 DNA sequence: TGTGCCAGCAGCTTGGGACAGGGAGGGAATCAGCCCCAGCATTTT.